This T cell receptor (beta chain) was captured in a study of cytomegalovirus exposure and HLA in healthy donors. Study-level points and caveats: Apart from CMV serostatus, no immune exposure information was available. The HLA-A and HLA-B alleles of most subjects were reportedly predicted accurately from TCR beta sequences. HLA alleles showed associations with around 15,000 TCR beta sequences in a later analysis, at a 0.05 false discovery rate.

Germline V gene data show CDR1 as KGHSH and CDR2 as LQKENI. The V gene end was trimmed by 3 bases and the J gene end by 2 bases; junction bases not matched to a gene: 8. The CDR3 covers 16 residues. This PCR relied on a set of 60 Vbeta primers and 13 Jbeta primers. Method: immunoSEQ multiplex PCR; TCRdb's copy keeps in-frame clones and lacks some. This table holds 110,000 to 150,000 clones, roughly 80% found once. For this clone: Its matching antigen is unknown.

This receptor was taken from a man younger than 35 in good health and CMV-seronegative. Material for sequencing was PBMCs. The genes are TRBV18 and TRBJ1-2; 8 bases are a match to TRBD1. CDR3 bases: TGTGCCAGCTCACCCCTTCCGGGACAGGCAAACTATGGCTACACCTTC. Its protein is CASSPLPGQANYGYTF.